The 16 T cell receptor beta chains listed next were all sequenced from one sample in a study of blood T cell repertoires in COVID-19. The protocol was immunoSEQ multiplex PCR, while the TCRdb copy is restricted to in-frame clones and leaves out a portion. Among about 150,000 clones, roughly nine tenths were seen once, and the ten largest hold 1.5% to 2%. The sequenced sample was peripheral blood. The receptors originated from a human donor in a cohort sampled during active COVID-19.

CDR3 sequence: CAISEQAGLSYNEQFF. Here the CDR3 DNA reads TGTGCCATCAGTGAGCAGGCGGGGCTATCCTACAATGAGCAGTTCTTC. The chain employs TRBV10-3 and TRBJ2-1, with D tentatively TRBD2 (6 bases). CDR1 ENHRY and CDR2 SYGVKD come from the germline V gene. Trimming shortened V by 2 bases and J by 1 base, and 12 bases separated the two germline ends. This CDR3 contains 16 residues.

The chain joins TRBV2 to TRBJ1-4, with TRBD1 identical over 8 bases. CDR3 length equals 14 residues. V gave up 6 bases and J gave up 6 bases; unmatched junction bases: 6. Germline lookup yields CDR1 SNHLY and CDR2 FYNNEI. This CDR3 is CASSGQGGDEKLFF. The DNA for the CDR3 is TGTGCCAGCAGCGGACAGGGTGGCGATGAAAAACTGTTTTTT.

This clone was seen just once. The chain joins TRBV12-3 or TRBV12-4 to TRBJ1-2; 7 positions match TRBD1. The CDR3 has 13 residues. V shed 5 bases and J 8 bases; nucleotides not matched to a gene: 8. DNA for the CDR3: TGTGCCAGCAGTCCGGGAGGGGGCTCAGGCTACACCTTC. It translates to CASSPGGGSGYTF.

The DNA of the CDR3 is TGTGCCAGCAGCCTTCCGACAGTGCCTTCCACAGATACGCAGTATTTT. Translating it yields CASSLPTVPSTDTQYF. J is TRBJ2-3 and V is TRBV11-2, with D possibly TRBD1 on 5 matching bases. CDR3 length: 16 residues. The germline V and J ends were trimmed by 5 bases and 2 bases, with 17 bases remaining between them. Germline CDR1 reads SGHAT; CDR2 reads FQNNGV.

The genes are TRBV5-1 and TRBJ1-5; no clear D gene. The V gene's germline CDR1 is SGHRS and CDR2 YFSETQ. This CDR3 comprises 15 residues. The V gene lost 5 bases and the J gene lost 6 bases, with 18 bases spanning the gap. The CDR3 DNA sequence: TGCGCCAGCAGGACAATACCTGGTCAGAGTCAGCCCCAGCATTTT. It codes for CASRTIPGQSQPQHF.

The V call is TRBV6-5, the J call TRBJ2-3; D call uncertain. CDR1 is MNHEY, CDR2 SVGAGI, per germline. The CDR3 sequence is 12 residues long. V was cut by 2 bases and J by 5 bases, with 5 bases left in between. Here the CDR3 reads CASSYPGDTQYF. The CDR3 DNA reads TGTGCCAGCAGTTACCCAGGAGATACGCAGTATTTT.

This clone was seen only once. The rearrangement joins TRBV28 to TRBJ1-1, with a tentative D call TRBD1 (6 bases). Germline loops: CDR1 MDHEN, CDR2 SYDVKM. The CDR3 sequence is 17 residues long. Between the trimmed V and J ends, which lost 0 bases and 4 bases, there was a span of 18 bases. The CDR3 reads CASSLWGGGSGPTEAFF. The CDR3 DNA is TGTGCCAGCAGTTTATGGGGAGGGGGTTCGGGGCCCACTGAAGCTTTCTTT. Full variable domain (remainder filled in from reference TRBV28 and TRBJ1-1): DVKVTQSSRYLVKRTGEKVFLECVQDMDHENMFWYRQDPGLGLRLIYFSYDVKMKEKGDIPEGYSVSREKKERFSLILESASTNQTSMYLCASSLWGGGSGPTEAFFGQGTRLTVV.

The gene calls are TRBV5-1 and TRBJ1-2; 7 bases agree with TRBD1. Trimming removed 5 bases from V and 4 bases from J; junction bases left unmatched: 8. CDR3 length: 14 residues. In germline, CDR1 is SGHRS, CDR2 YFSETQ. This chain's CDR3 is CASSFTGEPYGYTF. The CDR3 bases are TGCGCCAGCAGTTTTACAGGGGAACCCTATGGCTACACCTTC.

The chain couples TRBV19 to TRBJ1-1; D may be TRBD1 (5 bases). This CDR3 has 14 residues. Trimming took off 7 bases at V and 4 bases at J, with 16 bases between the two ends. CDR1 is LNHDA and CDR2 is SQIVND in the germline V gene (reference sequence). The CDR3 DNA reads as TGTGCCAGTATCGCGGCCAGGGATGGCACTGAAGCTTTCTTT. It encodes CASIAARDGTEAFF.

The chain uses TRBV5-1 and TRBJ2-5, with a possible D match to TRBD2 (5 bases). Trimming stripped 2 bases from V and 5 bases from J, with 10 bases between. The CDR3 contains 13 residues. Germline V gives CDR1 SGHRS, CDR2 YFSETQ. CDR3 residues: CASSFRDLETQYF. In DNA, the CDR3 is TGCGCCAGCAGCTTCCGGGATTTGGAGACCCAGTACTTC. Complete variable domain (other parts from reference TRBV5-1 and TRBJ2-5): KAGVTQTPRYLIKTRGQQVTLSCSPISGHRSVSWYQQTPGQGLQFLFEYFSETQRNKGNFPGRFSGRQFSNSRSEMNVSTLELGDSALYLCASSFRDLETQYFGPGTRLLVL.

DNA for the CDR3: TGCGCCAGCAGCTCCGAAAGGGCGGGGGACAATGAGCAGTTCTTC. Protein product: CASSSERAGDNEQFF. The chain carries TRBV5-1 and TRBJ2-1; TRBD2 matches at 7 bases. CDR3 length: 15 amino acids. V gave up 3 bases and J gave up 5 bases; unmatched junction bases: 8. Germline V CDR1 and CDR2: SGHRS, YFSETQ.

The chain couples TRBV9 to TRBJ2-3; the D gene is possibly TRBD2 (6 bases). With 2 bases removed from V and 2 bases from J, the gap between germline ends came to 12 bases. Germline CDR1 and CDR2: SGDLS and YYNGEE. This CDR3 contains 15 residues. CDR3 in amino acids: CASSVTGGVTDTQYF. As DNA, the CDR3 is TGTGCCAGCAGCGTGACCGGCGGGGTCACAGATACGCAGTATTTT.

The CDR3 nucleotides are TGTGCCAGCAGCTTAGTAGGGACAGGTGGGCCCCAGCATTTT. It specifies CASSLVGTGGPQHF. The chain links TRBV11-2 to TRBJ1-5; 8 bases line up with TRBD1. Germline V gene data show CDR1 as SGHAT and CDR2 as FQNNGV. The CDR3 runs 14 residues. With 1 base clipped from V and 9 bases from J, the junction kept 5 bases outside the gene matches.

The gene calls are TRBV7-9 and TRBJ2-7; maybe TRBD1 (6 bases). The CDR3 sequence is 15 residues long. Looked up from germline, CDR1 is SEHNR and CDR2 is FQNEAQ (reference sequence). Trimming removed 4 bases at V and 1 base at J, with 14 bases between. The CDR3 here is CASSSRHRASYEQYF. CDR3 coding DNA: TGTGCCAGCAGCTCGCGGCACAGGGCGTCCTACGAGCAGTACTTC.

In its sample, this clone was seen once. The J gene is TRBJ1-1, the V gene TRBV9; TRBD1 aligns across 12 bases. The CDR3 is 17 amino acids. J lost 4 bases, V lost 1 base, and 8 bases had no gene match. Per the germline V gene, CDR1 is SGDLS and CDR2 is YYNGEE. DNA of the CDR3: TGTGCCAGCAGCGTAACTGGGGGGACAGGGGGCGTCACTGAAGCTTTCTTT. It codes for CASSVTGGTGGVTEAFF. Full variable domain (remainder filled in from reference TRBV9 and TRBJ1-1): DSGVTQTPKHLITATGQRVTLRCSPRSGDLSVYWYQQSLDQGLQFLIQYYNGEERAKGNILERFSAQQFPDLHSELNLSSLELGDSALYFCASSVTGGTGGVTEAFFGQGTRLTVV.

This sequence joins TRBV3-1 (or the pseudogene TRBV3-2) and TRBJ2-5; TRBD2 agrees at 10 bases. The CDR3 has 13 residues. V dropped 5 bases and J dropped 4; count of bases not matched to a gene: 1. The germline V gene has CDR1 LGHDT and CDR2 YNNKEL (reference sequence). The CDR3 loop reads CASSASGGETQYF. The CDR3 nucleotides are TGTGCCAGCAGCGCTAGCGGGGGAGAGACCCAGTACTTC.